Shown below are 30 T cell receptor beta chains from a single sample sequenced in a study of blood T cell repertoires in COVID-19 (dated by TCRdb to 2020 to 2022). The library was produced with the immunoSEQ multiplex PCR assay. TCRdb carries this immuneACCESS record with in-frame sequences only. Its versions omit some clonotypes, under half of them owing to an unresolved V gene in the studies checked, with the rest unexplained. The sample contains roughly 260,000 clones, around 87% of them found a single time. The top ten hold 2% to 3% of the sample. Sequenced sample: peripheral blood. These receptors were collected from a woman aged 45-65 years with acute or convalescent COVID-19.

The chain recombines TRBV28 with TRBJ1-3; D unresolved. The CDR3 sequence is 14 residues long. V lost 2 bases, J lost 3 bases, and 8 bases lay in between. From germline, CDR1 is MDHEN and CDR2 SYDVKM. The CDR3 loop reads CASSLVFLGNTIYF. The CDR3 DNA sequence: TGTGCCAGCAGTTTAGTCTTCCTTGGAAACACCATATATTTT.

CDR3 residues: CASSIGSGQGYYGYTF. CDR3 nucleotide sequence: TGTGCCAGTAGTATAGGGTCGGGACAGGGGTACTATGGCTACACCTTC. The chain recombines TRBV19 with TRBJ1-2; 10 bases line up with TRBD1. The V gene end was trimmed by 1 base and the J gene end by 3 bases; junction bases not matched to a gene: 5. The CDR3 sequence is 16 residues long. Germline lookup yields CDR1 LNHDA and CDR2 SQIVND (reference sequence).

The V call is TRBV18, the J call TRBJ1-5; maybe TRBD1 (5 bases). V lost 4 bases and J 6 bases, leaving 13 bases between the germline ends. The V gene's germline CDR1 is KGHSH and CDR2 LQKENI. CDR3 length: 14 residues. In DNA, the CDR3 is TGTGCCAGCTCACGTCAGGGCCCAGGTCAGCCCCAGCATTTT. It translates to CASSRQGPGQPQHF. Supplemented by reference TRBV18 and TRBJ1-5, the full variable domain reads NAGVMQNPRHLVRRRGQEARLRCSPMKGHSHVYWYRQLPEEGLKFMVYLQKENIIDESGMPKERFSAEFPKEGPSILRIQQVVRGDSAAYFCASSRQGPGQPQHFGDGTRLSIL.

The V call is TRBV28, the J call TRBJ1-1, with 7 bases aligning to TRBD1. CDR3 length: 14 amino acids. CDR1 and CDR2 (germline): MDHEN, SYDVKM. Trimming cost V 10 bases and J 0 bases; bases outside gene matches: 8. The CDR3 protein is CAIRDRPMNTEAFF. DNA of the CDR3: TGTGCCATCCGGGACAGACCTATGAACACTGAAGCTTTCTTT.

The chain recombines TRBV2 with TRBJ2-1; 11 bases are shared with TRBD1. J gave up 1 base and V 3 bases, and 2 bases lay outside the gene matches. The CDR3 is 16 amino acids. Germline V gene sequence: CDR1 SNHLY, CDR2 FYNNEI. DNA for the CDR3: TGTGCCAGCAGTGAGGGACAGGGGGATTCCTACAATGAGCAGTTCTTC. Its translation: CASSEGQGDSYNEQFF.

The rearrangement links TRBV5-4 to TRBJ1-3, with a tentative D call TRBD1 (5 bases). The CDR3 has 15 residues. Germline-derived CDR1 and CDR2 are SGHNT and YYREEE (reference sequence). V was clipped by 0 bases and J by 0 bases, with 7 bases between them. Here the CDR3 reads CASSLGQFSGNTIYF. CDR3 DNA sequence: TGTGCCAGCAGCTTGGGACAGTTCTCTGGAAACACCATATATTTT. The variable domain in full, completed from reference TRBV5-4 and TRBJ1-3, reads ETGVTQSPTHLIKTRGQQVTLRCSSQSGHNTVSWYQQALGQGPQFIFQYYREEENGRGNFPPRFSGLQFPNYSSELNVNALELDDSALYLCASSLGQFSGNTIYFGEGSWLTVV.

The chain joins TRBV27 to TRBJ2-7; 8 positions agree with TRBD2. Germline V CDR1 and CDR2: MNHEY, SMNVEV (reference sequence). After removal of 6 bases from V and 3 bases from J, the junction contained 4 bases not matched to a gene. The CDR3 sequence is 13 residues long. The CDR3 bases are TGTGCCAGCAGACCGGGACTAGGCTACGAGCAGTACTTC. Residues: CASRPGLGYEQYF.

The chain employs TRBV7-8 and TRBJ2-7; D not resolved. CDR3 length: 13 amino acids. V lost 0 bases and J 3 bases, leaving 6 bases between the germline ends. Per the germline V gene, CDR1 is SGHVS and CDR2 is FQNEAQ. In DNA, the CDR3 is TGTGCCAGCAGCTTAGCGCAGGACTACGAGCAGTACTTC. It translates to CASSLAQDYEQYF.

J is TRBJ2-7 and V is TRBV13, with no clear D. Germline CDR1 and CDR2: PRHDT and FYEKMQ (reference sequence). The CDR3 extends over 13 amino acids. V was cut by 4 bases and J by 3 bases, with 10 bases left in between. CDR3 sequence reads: CASSSQGDYEQYF. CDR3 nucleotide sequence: TGTGCCAGCAGCTCCCAAGGAGACTACGAGCAGTACTTC.

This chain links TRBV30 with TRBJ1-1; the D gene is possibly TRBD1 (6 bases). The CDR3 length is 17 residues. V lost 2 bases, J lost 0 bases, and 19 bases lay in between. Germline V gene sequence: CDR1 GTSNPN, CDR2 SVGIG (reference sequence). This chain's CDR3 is CAWSPLLGALMNTEAFF. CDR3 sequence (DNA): TGTGCCTGGAGTCCCCTTTTGGGGGCCCTCATGAACACTGAAGCTTTCTTT.

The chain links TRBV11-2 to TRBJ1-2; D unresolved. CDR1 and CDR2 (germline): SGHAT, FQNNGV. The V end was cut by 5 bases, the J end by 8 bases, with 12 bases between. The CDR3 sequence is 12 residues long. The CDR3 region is CASSQELEGYTF. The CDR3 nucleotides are TGTGCCAGCAGCCAGGAACTAGAGGGCTACACCTTC.

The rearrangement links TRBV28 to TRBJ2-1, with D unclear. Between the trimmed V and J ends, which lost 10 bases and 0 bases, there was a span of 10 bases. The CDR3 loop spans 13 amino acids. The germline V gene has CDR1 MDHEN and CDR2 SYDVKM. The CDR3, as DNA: TGTGCCACCATAGCTGCCTCCTACAATGAGCAGTTCTTC. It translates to CATIAASYNEQFF. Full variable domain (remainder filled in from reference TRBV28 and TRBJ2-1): DVKVTQSSRYLVKRTGEKVFLECVQDMDHENMFWYRQDPGLGLRLIYFSYDVKMKEKGDIPEGYSVSREKKERFSLILESASTNQTSMYLCATIAASYNEQFFGPGTRLTVL.

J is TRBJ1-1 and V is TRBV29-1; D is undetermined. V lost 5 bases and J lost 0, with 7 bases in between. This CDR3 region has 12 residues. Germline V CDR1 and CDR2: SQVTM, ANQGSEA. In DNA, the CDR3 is TGCAGCGTTTTAACATTGAACACTGAAGCTTTCTTT. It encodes CSVLTLNTEAFF.

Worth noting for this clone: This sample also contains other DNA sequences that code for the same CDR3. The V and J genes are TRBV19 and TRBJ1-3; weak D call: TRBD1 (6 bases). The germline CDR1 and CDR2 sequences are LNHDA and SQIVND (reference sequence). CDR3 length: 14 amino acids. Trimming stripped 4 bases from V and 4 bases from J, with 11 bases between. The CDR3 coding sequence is TGTGCCAGTAGTACCCGGACAGCCGGAAACACCATATATTTT. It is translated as CASSTRTAGNTIYF.

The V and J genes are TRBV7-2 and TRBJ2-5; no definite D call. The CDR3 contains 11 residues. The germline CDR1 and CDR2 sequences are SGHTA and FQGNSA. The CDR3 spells CAVGFTGTQYF. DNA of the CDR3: TGTGCAGTCGGCTTTACGGGGACCCAGTACTTC.

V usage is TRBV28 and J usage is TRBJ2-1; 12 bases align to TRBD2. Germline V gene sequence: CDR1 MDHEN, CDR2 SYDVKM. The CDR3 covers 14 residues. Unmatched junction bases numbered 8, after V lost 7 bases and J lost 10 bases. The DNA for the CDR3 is TGTGCCAGCATGACTAGCGGGAGAGGGCGGGAGCAGTTCTTC. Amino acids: CASMTSGRGREQFF. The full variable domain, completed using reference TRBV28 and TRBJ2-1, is DVKVTQSSRYLVKRTGEKVFLECVQDMDHENMFWYRQDPGLGLRLIYFSYDVKMKEKGDIPEGYSVSREKKERFSLILESASTNQTSMYLCASMTSGRGREQFFGPGTRLTVL.

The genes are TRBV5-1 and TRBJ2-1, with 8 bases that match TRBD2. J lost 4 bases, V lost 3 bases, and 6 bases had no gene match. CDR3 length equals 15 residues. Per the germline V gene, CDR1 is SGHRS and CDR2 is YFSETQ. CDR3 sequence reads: CASSSGTRLYNEQFF. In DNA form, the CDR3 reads TGCGCCAGCAGCTCTGGGACTAGGTTATACAATGAGCAGTTCTTC.

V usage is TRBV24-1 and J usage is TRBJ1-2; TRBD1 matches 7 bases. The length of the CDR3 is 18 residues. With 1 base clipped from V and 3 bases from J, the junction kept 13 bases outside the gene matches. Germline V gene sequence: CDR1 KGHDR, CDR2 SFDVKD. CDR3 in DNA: TGTGCCACCAGTGATTTCTTAAGGGACAGCGCACACGACTATGGCTACACCTTC. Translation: CATSDFLRDSAHDYGYTF.

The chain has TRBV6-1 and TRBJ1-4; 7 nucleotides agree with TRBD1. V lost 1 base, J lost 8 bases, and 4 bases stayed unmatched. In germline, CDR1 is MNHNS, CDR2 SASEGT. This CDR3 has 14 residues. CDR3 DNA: TGTGCCAGCAGTGAAGGACAGGGTGAGGAAAAACTGTTTTTT. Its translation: CASSEGQGEEKLFF.

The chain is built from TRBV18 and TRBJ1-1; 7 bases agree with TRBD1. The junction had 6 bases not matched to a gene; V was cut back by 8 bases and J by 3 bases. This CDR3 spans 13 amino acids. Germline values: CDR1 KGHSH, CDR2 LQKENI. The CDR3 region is CASQNDRDTEAFF. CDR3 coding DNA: TGTGCCAGCCAAAACGACAGGGACACTGAAGCTTTCTTT.

CDR3 region: CATSEDRGYGYTF. The DNA of the CDR3 is TGTGCCACCAGTGAGGACAGAGGCTATGGCTACACCTTC. J is TRBJ1-2 and V is TRBV24-1, with D perhaps matching TRBD1 (6 bases). The CDR3 covers 13 residues. From germline, CDR1 is KGHDR and CDR2 SFDVKD. V was cut by 4 bases and J by 4 bases, with 9 bases left in between.

The CDR3 DNA reads as TGTGCCAGCAGTCCGTTTGCGGGCGCACCCCTCCACTTT. Encoded protein: CASSPFAGAPLHF. The rearrangement joins TRBV28 to TRBJ1-6; no clear D gene. V dropped 5 bases and J dropped 11 bases, with 13 bases sitting between them. Germline CDR1 reads MDHEN; CDR2 reads SYDVKM. This CDR3 has 13 residues. The full variable domain, its missing parts supplied by reference TRBV28 and TRBJ1-6, is DVKVTQSSRYLVKRTGEKVFLECVQDMDHENMFWYRQDPGLGLRLIYFSYDVKMKEKGDIPEGYSVSREKKERFSLILESASTNQTSMYLCASSPFAGAPLHFGNGTRLTVT.

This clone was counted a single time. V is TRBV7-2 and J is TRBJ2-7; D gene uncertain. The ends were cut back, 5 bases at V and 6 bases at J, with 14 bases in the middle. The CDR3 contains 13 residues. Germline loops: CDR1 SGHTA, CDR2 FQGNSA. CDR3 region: CASSRLVTGEQYF. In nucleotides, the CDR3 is TGTGCCAGCAGCCGACTGGTTACGGGCGAGCAGTACTTC.

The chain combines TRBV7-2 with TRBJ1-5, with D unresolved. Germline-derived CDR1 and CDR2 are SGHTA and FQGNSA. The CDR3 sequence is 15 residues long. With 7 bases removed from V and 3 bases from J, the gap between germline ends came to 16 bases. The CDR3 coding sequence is TGTGCCAGCACTAGTCAATGGAGCCTCAATCAGCCCCAGCATTTT. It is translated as CASTSQWSLNQPQHF.

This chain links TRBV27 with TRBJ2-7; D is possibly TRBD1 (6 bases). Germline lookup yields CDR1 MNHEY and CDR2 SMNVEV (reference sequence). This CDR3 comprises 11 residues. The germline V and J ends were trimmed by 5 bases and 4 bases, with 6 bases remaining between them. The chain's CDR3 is CASSRGYEQYF. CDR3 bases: TGTGCCAGCAGTAGGGGGTACGAGCAGTACTTC.

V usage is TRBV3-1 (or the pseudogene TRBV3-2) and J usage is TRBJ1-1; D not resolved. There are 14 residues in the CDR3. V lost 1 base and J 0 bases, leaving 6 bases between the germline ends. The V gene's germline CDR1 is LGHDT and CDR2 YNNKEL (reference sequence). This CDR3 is CASSQVGMNTEAFF. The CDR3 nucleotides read TGTGCCAGCAGCCAAGTCGGTATGAACACTGAAGCTTTCTTT.

The CDR3 nucleotides read TGTGCCAGCAGCCCGAGACTAGCGACAAGCACAGATACGCAGTATTTT. This sequence encodes CASSPRLATSTDTQYF. The genes are TRBV7-2 and TRBJ2-3, with 8 nucleotides matching TRBD2. Losses at the gene ends were 5 bases for V and 0 bases for J; bases not matched to a gene: 7. There are 16 residues in the CDR3. Germline CDR1 reads SGHTA; CDR2 reads FQGNSA.

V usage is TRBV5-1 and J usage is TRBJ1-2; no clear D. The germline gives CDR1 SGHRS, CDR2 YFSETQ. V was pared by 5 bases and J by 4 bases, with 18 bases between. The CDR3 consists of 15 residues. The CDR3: CASRADDATGYGYTF. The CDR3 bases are TGCGCCAGCAGAGCGGACGACGCGACGGGCTATGGCTACACCTTC.

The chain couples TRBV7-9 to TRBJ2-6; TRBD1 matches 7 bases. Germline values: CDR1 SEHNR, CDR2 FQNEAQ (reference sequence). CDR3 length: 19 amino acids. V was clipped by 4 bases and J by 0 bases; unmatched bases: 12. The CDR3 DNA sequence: TGTGCCAGCAGCTCGTCAGACAGGGCTCATCGCTCTGGGGCCAACGTCCTGACTTTC. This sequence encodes CASSSSDRAHRSGANVLTF.

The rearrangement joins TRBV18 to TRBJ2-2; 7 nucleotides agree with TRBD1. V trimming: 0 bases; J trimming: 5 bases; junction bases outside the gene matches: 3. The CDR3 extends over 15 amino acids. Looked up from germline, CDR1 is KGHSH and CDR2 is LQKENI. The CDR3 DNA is TGTGCCAGCTCACCACCATTACAGGGGACCGGGGAGCTGTTTTTT. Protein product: CASSPPLQGTGELFF.